This passage covers 26 T cell receptor beta chains from one sample sequenced in a study of blood T cell repertoires in COVID-19. The repertoire was sequenced with immunoSEQ multiplex PCR; TCRdb's copy has only in-frame clones and lacks some. The table shows about 370,000 clones, with 80% to 90% occurring only once. Sequenced: peripheral blood. The source of these receptors is a woman aged 30 to 39 with COVID-19, enrolled during active disease.

The chain uses TRBV29-1 and TRBJ2-5; no definite D call. The germline CDR1 and CDR2 sequences are SQVTM and ANQGSEA. The length of the CDR3 is 11 residues. V was cut by 8 bases and J by 4 bases, with 11 bases left in between. As DNA, the CDR3 is TGCAGCAACCGGGTCGGAGAGACCCAGTACTTC. This codes for CSNRVGETQYF.

V is TRBV7-9 and J is TRBJ1-1; D gene ambiguous. Germline CDR1 is SEHNR and CDR2 is FQNEAQ (reference sequence). The CDR3 runs 15 residues. V shed 1 base and J shed 4 bases, with 13 bases lying between them. The CDR3 bases are TGTGCCAGCAGCTTAGAAGGGATGGGGAGCACTGAAGCTTTCTTT. It encodes CASSLEGMGSTEAFF. Combining the CDR3 with reference TRBV7-9 and TRBJ1-1 gives the whole variable domain DTGVSQNPRHKITKRGQNVTFRCDPISEHNRLYWYRQTLGQGPEFLTYFQNEAQLEKSRLLSDRFSAERPKGSFSTLEIQRTEQGDSAMYLCASSLEGMGSTEAFFGQGTRLTVV.

The V and J genes are TRBV6-5 and TRBJ2-7; maybe TRBD2 (5 bases). The CDR3 runs 13 residues. V lost 2 bases to trimming and J lost 6 bases, with 11 bases between them. Germline lookup yields CDR1 MNHEY and CDR2 SVGAGI. DNA for the CDR3: TGTGCCAGCAGTTACGCGGCAGGAGGCGAGCAGTACTTC. Translated: CASSYAAGGEQYF.

The gene calls are TRBV7-9 and TRBJ2-5; the match to TRBD1 covers 7 bases. With V trimmed by 5 bases and J by 1 base, 7 bases remained unmatched. Germline loops: CDR1 SEHNR, CDR2 FQNEAQ (reference sequence). CDR3 length: 15 residues. The CDR3 reads CASSPGGGGQETQYF. The CDR3 DNA reads TGTGCCAGCAGCCCAGGGGGTGGGGGCCAAGAGACCCAGTACTTC.

V usage is TRBV19 and J usage is TRBJ2-7; 8 bases match TRBD2. Germline CDR1 LNHDA, CDR2 SQIVND (reference sequence). This CDR3 has 14 residues. Trimming cost V 6 bases and J 5 bases; bases outside gene matches: 9. In DNA form, the CDR3 reads TGTGCCAGTAGGGCGGGAGGTCCGTCGGACGAGCAGTACTTC. This codes for CASRAGGPSDEQYF.

CDR3 in amino acids: CASSLTLAGAQETQYF. In DNA, the CDR3 is TGTGCCAGCAGTTTAACACTAGCGGGGGCCCAAGAGACCCAGTACTTC. This chain links TRBV28 with TRBJ2-5, with 11 bases aligning to TRBD2. From germline, CDR1 is MDHEN and CDR2 SYDVKM. The CDR3 spans 16 residues. J was trimmed by 1 base and V by 2 bases; bases with no gene match: 3.

The rearrangement links TRBV12-3 or TRBV12-4 to TRBJ2-5, with 8 bases fitting TRBD1. Trimming removed 6 bases from V and 5 bases from J; junction bases left unmatched: 2. There are 12 residues in the CDR3. The CDR3 DNA reads as TGTGCCAGCAGGGACAGGGTGGAGACCCAGTACTTC. Its translation: CASRDRVETQYF.

This sequence joins TRBV5-3 and TRBJ1-1; D is undetermined. TRBV5-3 is flagged as an ORF with uncertain function. This CDR3 is built from 16 residues. V dropped 2 bases and J dropped 1 base, with 15 bases sitting between them. The CDR3 DNA reads TGTGCCAGAAGCTTCCCGCCCGGGATCAGGAACACTGAAGCTTTCTTT. Its protein product is CARSFPPGIRNTEAFF.

V is TRBV5-1 and J is TRBJ2-7; 8 nucleotides agree with TRBD2. The length of the CDR3 is 13 residues. The V segment lost 3 bases and the J segment 3 bases; nucleotides outside the gene matches: 2. The germline gives CDR1 SGHRS, CDR2 YFSETQ. The CDR3 nucleotides read TGCGCCAGCAGCTATCTAGCGGGCTACGAGCAGTACTTC. Translating it yields CASSYLAGYEQYF.

The chain has TRBV10-3 and TRBJ2-7; 14 bases are a match to TRBD2. The CDR3 contains 15 residues. Germline V gives CDR1 ENHRY, CDR2 SYGVKD. Trimming cost V 5 bases and J 5 bases; bases outside gene matches: 5. The CDR3, as DNA: TGTGCCATCAGTCCGACTAGCGGGAGGGTGAACGAGCAGTACTTC. Translating it yields CAISPTSGRVNEQYF.

The chain recombines TRBV4-1 with TRBJ1-1; D not certain. Germline lookup yields CDR1 MGHRA and CDR2 YSYEKL. V lost 4 bases and J lost 4, with 10 bases in between. This CDR3 contains 13 residues. CDR3 loop: CASSREFATEAFF. CDR3 DNA: TGCGCCAGCAGCCGGGAGTTTGCCACTGAAGCTTTCTTT.

V gene TRBV2 combines with J gene TRBJ2-3; D is unresolved. The CDR3 is made up of 13 amino acids. Trimming removed 4 bases at V and 0 bases at J, with 5 bases between. Germline-derived CDR1 and CDR2 are SNHLY and FYNNEI. CDR3 bases: TGTGCCAGCAGTGTTTCTAGCACAGATACGCAGTATTTT. This encodes CASSVSSTDTQYF.

The rearrangement links TRBV11-2 to TRBJ2-7, with TRBD1 as a possible D gene (6 bases). CDR1 and CDR2 from the germline V gene are SGHAT and FQNNGV. With 1 base removed from V and 3 bases from J, the gap between germline ends came to 13 bases. The CDR3 contains 15 residues. The CDR3 coding sequence is TGTGCCAGCAGCTTAGGACAGGATATTTTCTACGAGCAGTACTTC. Translated, it gives CASSLGQDIFYEQYF.

This clone was seen a few times. The rearrangement uses TRBV27 and TRBJ2-1, with TRBD2 identical over 10 bases. V was pared by 4 bases and J by 7 bases, with 10 bases of the junction left unmatched. CDR3 length: 16 residues. In germline, CDR1 is MNHEY, CDR2 SMNVEV (reference sequence). The CDR3 is CASSSGRLAGANEQFF. In DNA, the CDR3 is TGTGCCAGCAGTTCTGGAAGGCTAGCGGGAGCGAATGAGCAGTTCTTC.

This chain uses TRBV19 with TRBJ2-1; D perhaps matches TRBD2 (6 bases). V lost 4 bases, J lost 7 bases, and 14 bases lay in between. The CDR3 contains 14 residues. The germline gives CDR1 LNHDA, CDR2 SQIVND (reference sequence). DNA of the CDR3: TGTGCCAGTAGTAGGGAGGTAGTCCAGAATGAGCAGTTCTTC. It specifies CASSREVVQNEQFF. The full variable domain, completed using reference TRBV19 and TRBJ2-1, is DGGITQSPKYLFRKEGQNVTLSCEQNLNHDAMYWYRQDPGQGLRLIYYSQIVNDFQKGDIAEGYSVSREKKESFPLTVTSAQKNPTAFYLCASSREVVQNEQFFGPGTRLTVL.

Comment on this clone: Other DNA sequences of this sample code for an identical CDR3. This chain connects TRBV30 to TRBJ1-3; possible D gene TRBD1, 6 bases. CDR1 is GTSNPN, CDR2 SVGIG, per germline (reference sequence). Between the trimmed V and J ends, which lost 0 bases and 3 bases, there was a span of 6 bases. The CDR3 sequence is 13 residues long. The DNA of the CDR3 is TGTGCCTGGAGTGTAGGGGGTGGAAACACCATATATTTT. Its translation: CAWSVGGGNTIYF.

CDR3 DNA sequence: TGTGCCAGCTCACCACCGTTAGCGAACACCGGGGAGCTGTTTTTT. This translates into CASSPPLANTGELFF. The rearrangement joins TRBV18 to TRBJ2-2; D unclear. The CDR3 is 15 amino acids. CDR1 and CDR2 (germline): KGHSH, LQKENI. V shed 0 bases and J shed 0 bases, with 5 bases lying between them.

The rearrangement uses TRBV7-9 and TRBJ1-6; no firm D call. The CDR3 runs to 15 residues. From germline, CDR1 is SEHNR and CDR2 FQNEAQ (reference sequence). Trimming removed 4 bases at V and 0 bases at J, with 7 bases between. CDR3 residues: CASSSSSSYNSPLHF. DNA of the CDR3: TGTGCCAGCAGCTCTTCCAGCTCCTATAATTCACCCCTCCACTTT.

The chain links TRBV5-1 to TRBJ2-7; maybe TRBD1 (6 bases). The ends were cut back, 2 bases at V and 4 bases at J, with 13 bases in the middle. Germline values: CDR1 SGHRS, CDR2 YFSETQ. The CDR3 sequence is 14 residues long. CDR3 protein: CASSLSGTYYEQYF. The DNA of the CDR3 is TGCGCCAGCAGCTTATCCGGGACATATTACGAGCAGTACTTC.

In its sample, this clone was seen once. The V call is TRBV30, the J call TRBJ1-1; 7 bases fit TRBD1. Trimming removed 2 bases from V and 0 bases from J; junction bases left unmatched: 6. The CDR3 contains 15 residues. Germline V gene sequence: CDR1 GTSNPN, CDR2 SVGIG (reference sequence). CDR3 loop: CAWSFPGTVNTEAFF. The CDR3 DNA follows: TGTGCCTGGAGTTTCCCGGGGACAGTGAACACTGAAGCTTTCTTT.

The chain employs TRBV4-2 and TRBJ1-1; unclear D gene. Germline CDR1 reads LGHNA; CDR2 reads YNFKEQ. V lost 1 base to trimming and J lost 4 bases, with 16 bases between them. This CDR3 has 16 amino acids. CDR3 region: CASSQVGVEGGTEAFF. The CDR3 DNA follows: TGTGCCAGCAGCCAAGTAGGAGTCGAGGGTGGCACTGAAGCTTTCTTT.

The chain uses TRBV24-1 and TRBJ2-7; D remains ambiguous. V lost 6 bases and J 4 bases, leaving 9 bases between the germline ends. CDR3 length: 12 amino acids. Germline V gene sequence: CDR1 KGHDR, CDR2 SFDVKD. CDR3 sequence: CATSPDSYEQYF. The CDR3 region has the DNA TGTGCCACCAGTCCAGACTCTTACGAGCAGTACTTC.

The chain is built from TRBV7-8 and TRBJ2-7, with 9 bases fitting TRBD1. The CDR3 covers 16 residues. The ends lost 5 bases at V and 4 bases at J; junction bases unmatched: 12. Looked up from germline, CDR1 is SGHVS and CDR2 is FQNEAQ. The CDR3 protein is CASSPLVGTGSYEQYF. The CDR3 bases are TGTGCCAGCAGCCCTTTGGTCGGGACAGGGTCATACGAGCAGTACTTC.

The rearrangement links TRBV2 to TRBJ2-6; no clear D. Germline CDR1 SNHLY, CDR2 FYNNEI. The CDR3 has 14 residues. The V and J ends lost 3 bases and 1 base respectively, with 4 bases between them. The CDR3 sequence: CASSDRSGANVLTF. The CDR3 DNA follows: TGTGCCAGCAGTGACAGATCTGGGGCCAACGTCCTGACTTTC.

V usage is TRBV10-3 and J usage is TRBJ2-5; D is possibly TRBD2 (6 bases). The V and J ends lost 10 bases and 5 bases respectively, with 20 bases between them. The germline V gene encodes CDR1 ENHRY and CDR2 SYGVKD. The CDR3 runs 14 residues. The CDR3 DNA sequence: TGTGCCACCAAAGAGTCAGGCCGGGGGGAGACCCAGTACTTC. This sequence encodes CATKESGRGETQYF.

The gene calls are TRBV6-6 and TRBJ2-5; TRBD2 agrees at 11 bases. Trimming removed 6 bases from V and 5 bases from J; junction bases left unmatched: 11. This CDR3 comprises 16 residues. Germline V gene data show CDR1 as MNHNY and CDR2 as SVGAGI (reference sequence). CDR3 sequence: CASSLISGRAGETQYF. CDR3 nucleotides: TGTGCCAGCAGCCTAATTAGCGGGAGGGCCGGGGAGACCCAGTACTTC.